This is a list of T cell receptor beta chains from one sample in a study of cytomegalovirus exposure and HLA in healthy donors. Profiling relied on immunoSEQ multiplex PCR, and the TCRdb table lists in-frame clones only, not all of them. The data contain about 140,000 clones, around 80% of them seen just once; the ten biggest clones take up roughly 1.9%. Specimen: PBMCs. The receptors come from a middle-aged man in good health and CMV-seronegative. Both conserved end residues are part of each CDR3. D genes are given only for firm matches. A row's size may be missing; if present it is once, few, many or a size class.

>TRBD2|-|TRBJ2-7|TRBV27
CASSLKPTSGSSIPYEQYF
TGTGCCAGCAGTTTAAAACCGACTAGCGGGAGTTCCATACCCTACGAGCAGTACTTC
>-|-|TRBJ1-1|TRBV4-1
CASSRQDPSNTEAFF
TGCGCCAGCAGTCGACAGGACCCTTCGAACACTGAAGCTTTCTTT
>TRBD2|-|TRBJ2-3|TRBV28
CASSLRTSYTDTQYF
TGTGCCAGCAGTTTACGGACTAGCTACACAGATACGCAGTATTTT
>-|-|TRBJ1-3|TRBV5-8
CASSLPGTGNTIYF
TGTGCCAGCAGCTTGCCGGGGACTGGAAACACCATATATTTT
>TRBD1|-|TRBJ2-7|TRBV9
CASSVGQGRLYEQYF
TGTGCCAGCAGCGTAGGACAGGGAAGGCTTTACGAGCAGTACTTC
>-|-|TRBJ2-7|TRBV6-6
CASSHSTTGYEQYF
TGTGCCAGCAGTCACTCAACAACAGGCTACGAGCAGTACTTC
>-|-|TRBJ2-7|TRBV2
CASSTSSLRLYEQYF
TGTGCCAGTTCAACTAGTTCCCTTCGGTTATACGAGCAGTACTTC
>TRBD1|-|TRBJ2-5|TRBV18
CASSRETGVYETQYF
TGTGCCAGCTCACGGGAGACAGGGGTTTATGAGACCCAGTACTTC
>-|-|TRBJ1-2|TRBV5-4
CASSLDLWTAFSYGYTF
TGTGCCAGCAGCTTGGACCTTTGGACAGCTTTTAGCTATGGCTACACCTTC
>-|-|TRBJ1-1|TRBV7-9
CASSSQTEAFF
TGTGCCAGCAGCTCCCAGACTGAAGCTTTCTTT
>TRBD1|-|TRBJ1-6|TRBV10-2
CASSTGTGGIGPLHF
TGCGCCAGCAGTACCGGGACAGGGGGAATTGGACCCCTCCACTTT
>-|few|TRBJ2-5|TRBV4-3
CASSSQGGEPEETQYF
TGCGCCAGCAGCAGTCAAGGGGGGGAGCCTGAAGAGACCCAGTACTTC
>TRBD2|-|TRBJ2-5|TRBV7-9
CASSAWTSGSKETQYF
TGTGCCAGCAGCGCTTGGACTAGCGGGAGTAAAGAGACCCAGTACTTC
>-|-|TRBJ1-3|TRBV19
CASTNVRGFGNTIYF
TGTGCCAGTACCAATGTCAGGGGATTTGGAAACACCATATATTTT
>TRBD2|-|TRBJ2-7|TRBV19
CASSPNIAGASYEQYF
TGTGCCAGTAGTCCGAACATAGCGGGAGCAAGCTACGAGCAGTACTTC
>-|-|TRBJ2-1|TRBV7-9
CSSSLALGLLNNEQFF
TGTTCCAGCAGCTTAGCCCTGGGACTCCTAAACAATGAGCAGTTCTTC
>-|-|TRBJ2-3|TRBV19
CASSSGSTDTQYF
TGTGCCAGTAGTAGCGGTAGCACAGATACGCAGTATTTT
>-|few|TRBJ2-7|TRBV4-2
CASSSRGAADEQYF
TGTGCCAGCAGCTCCCGGGGGGCGGCGGACGAGCAGTACTTC
>-|-|TRBJ1-1|TRBV28
CASSPGYTEAFF
TGTGCCAGCAGTCCGGGGTACACTGAAGCTTTCTTT
>-|once|TRBJ2-7|TRBV27
CASSSPLQQYF
TGTGCCAGCAGCTCCCCCCTTCAGCAGTACTTC
>TRBD1|few|TRBJ1-6|TRBV5-6
CASRTGISYNSPLHF
TGTGCCAGCAGGACAGGGATATCCTATAATTCACCCCTCCACTTT
>TRBD2|-|TRBJ2-1|TRBV10-1
CASSPSGSGYNEQFF
TGCGCCAGCAGCCCTAGCGGGAGCGGCTACAATGAGCAGTTCTTC
>TRBD2|-|TRBJ2-3|TRBV4-3
CASSQNLADGTDTQYF
TGCGCCAGCAGCCAAAATCTAGCGGATGGCACAGATACGCAGTATTTT
>-|-|TRBJ2-7|TRBV2
CASSASVFAEQYF
TGTGCCAGCAGTGCCAGCGTGTTTGCCGAGCAGTACTTC
>TRBD1|-|TRBJ2-5|TRBV2
CASSARDRKEETQYF
TGTGCCAGCAGTGCCCGGGACAGAAAGGAGGAGACCCAGTACTTC
>-|-|TRBJ2-5|TRBV19
CASSMSGETQYF
TGTGCCAGTAGTATGTCAGGGGAGACCCAGTACTTC
>-|once|TRBJ2-1|TRBV18
CASSPRAGPGQFF
TGTGCCAGCTCACCACGGGCAGGCCCGGGACAGTTCTTC
>TRBD1|few|TRBJ2-2|TRBV6-6
CASSTGDHTGELFF
TGTGCCAGCAGTACAGGGGACCACACCGGGGAGCTGTTTTTT
>TRBD1|-|TRBJ1-5|TRBV28
CASSSTGGAGQPQHF
TGTGCCAGCAGTTCTACAGGGGGCGCAGGTCAGCCCCAGCATTTT
>-|-|TRBJ2-7|TRBV7-9
CASSLGRGGRSSYEQYF
TGTGCCAGCAGCTTAGGGAGGGGGGGCCGGAGCTCCTACGAGCAGTACTTC
>-|-|TRBJ2-3|TRBV4-2
CASSQDSTAVTDTQYF
TGTGCCAGCAGCCAAGATTCGACGGCGGTCACAGATACGCAGTATTTT
>TRBD2|-|TRBJ2-1|TRBV2
CASSEPGLAAYNEQFF
TGTGCCAGCAGTGAACCGGGACTAGCGGCCTACAATGAGCAGTTCTTC
>-|few|TRBJ2-3|TRBV6-4
CASSGSLDTDTQYF
TGTGCCAGCAGTGGCTCCCTAGACACAGATACGCAGTATTTT
>-|-|TRBJ1-1|TRBV5-6
CASSPDGEVRAFF
TGTGCCAGCAGCCCGGACGGGGAGGTGAGGGCTTTCTTT
>-|-|TRBJ2-2|TRBV2
CASRRAGGSNTGELFF
TGTGCCAGCAGGCGAGCTGGCGGGTCGAACACCGGGGAGCTGTTTTTT
>-|once|TRBJ1-5|TRBV11-2
CASSQGHNQPQHF
TGTGCCAGCAGTCAGGGCCACAATCAGCCCCAGCATTTT
>TRBD2|-|TRBJ2-7|TRBV28
CASSLLSGSSYEQYF
TGTGCCAGCAGTTTACTTAGCGGGAGCTCCTACGAGCAGTACTTC
>TRBD1|-|TRBJ1-3|TRBV2
CASSPQGDGNTIYF
TGTGCCAGCAGTCCTCAGGGGGATGGAAACACCATATATTTT
>TRBD1|-|TRBJ1-2|TRBV6-5
CASRRATGNYGYTF
TGTGCCAGCAGGCGGGCGACAGGGAACTATGGCTACACCTTC
>TRBD1|-|TRBJ1-5|TRBV9
CASSGGGTGNQPQHF
TGTGCCAGCAGCGGAGGGGGCACTGGCAATCAGCCCCAGCATTTT
>-|-|TRBJ1-3|TRBV7-9
CASSLVTGGLTGNTIYF
TGTGCCAGCAGCTTAGTTACTGGCGGGCTTACTGGAAACACCATATATTTT